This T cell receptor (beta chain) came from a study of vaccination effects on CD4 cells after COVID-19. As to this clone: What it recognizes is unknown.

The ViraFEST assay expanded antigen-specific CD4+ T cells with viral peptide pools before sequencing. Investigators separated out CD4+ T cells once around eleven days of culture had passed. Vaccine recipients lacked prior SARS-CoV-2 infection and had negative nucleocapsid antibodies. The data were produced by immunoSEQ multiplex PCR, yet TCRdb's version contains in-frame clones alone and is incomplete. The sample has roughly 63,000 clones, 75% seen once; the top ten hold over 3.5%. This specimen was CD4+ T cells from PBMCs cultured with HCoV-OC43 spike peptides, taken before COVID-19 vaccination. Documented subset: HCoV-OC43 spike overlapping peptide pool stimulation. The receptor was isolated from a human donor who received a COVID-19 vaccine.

Written as DNA, the CDR3 is TGTGCCAGCAGTTATCCCGGGACAGGGGGGGATACGCAGTATTTT. Translated, it gives CASSYPGTGGDTQYF. The chain is built from TRBV6-5 and TRBJ2-3; 11 nucleotides align to TRBD1. Looked up from germline, CDR1 is MNHEY and CDR2 is SVGAGI. The CDR3 loop spans 15 amino acids. V trimming: 3 bases; J trimming: 6 bases; junction bases outside the gene matches: 5.